A selection of T cell receptor beta chains follows, all from one sample in a study of blood T cell repertoires in COVID-19. Sequencing was performed with immunoSEQ multiplex PCR; in TCRdb, only in-frame clones are kept and a portion is missing. Of about 140,000 clones listed, 87% are singletons. The sample was PBMCs or T cells enriched from blood (not recorded which). The origin of the receptors is a man aged 55 to 70 who had recovered from COVID-19. Both conserved end residues are part of each CDR3. A D gene is named only where the DNA matches it firmly. Expanded clones are given a class, and other clones once, few, many or no size at all.

d_call	clone_size	v_call	j_call	cdr3_aa	cdr3_nt
NA	NA	TRBV29-1	TRBJ2-3	CSVPSWGGATDTQYF	TGCAGCGTCCCCTCTTGGGGGGGGGCAACAGATACGCAGTATTTT
NA	NA	TRBV6-5	TRBJ2-4	CASSYSRGNIQYF	TGTGCCAGCAGTTACTCGAGAGGGAACATTCAGTACTTC
NA	once	TRBV15	TRBJ1-1	CATSRGSGPEAFF	TGTGCCACCAGCAGAGGGTCGGGTCCTGAAGCTTTCTTT
TRBD1	NA	TRBV27	TRBJ1-2	CASSFHRGGGYTF	TGTGCCAGCAGTTTCCACAGGGGGGGTGGCTACACCTTC
NA	NA	TRBV30	TRBJ1-2	CAWSTVAIGGYTF	TGTGCCTGGAGTACGGTAGCAATAGGTGGCTACACCTTC
NA	NA	TRBV20-1	TRBJ2-7	CSPTRDEQYF	TGCAGTCCGACGAGGGACGAGCAGTACTTC
NA	NA	TRBV6-5	TRBJ1-2	CASREDSHYGYTF	TGTGCCAGCAGGGAGGACAGCCACTATGGCTACACCTTC
NA	NA	TRBV5-6	TRBJ1-6	CASSSDGRRLNSPLHF	TGTGCCAGCAGCTCCGACGGAAGACGACTGAATTCACCCCTCCACTTT
NA	NA	TRBV28	TRBJ1-2	CASRIQGLNYGYTF	TGTGCCAGCAGGATACAGGGACTAAACTATGGCTACACCTTC
NA	once	TRBV12-3/TRBV12-4	TRBJ2-1	CASSFTAGEQFF	TGTGCCAGCAGTTTTACGGCAGGTGAGCAGTTCTTC
NA	few	TRBV5-6	TRBJ1-2	CASSFGGRDGYTF	TGTGCCAGCAGCTTCGGAGGAAGGGATGGCTACACCTTC
NA	once	TRBV15	TRBJ2-7	CATSRDSTTEQYF	TGTGCCACCAGCAGGGACAGCACTACGGAGCAGTACTTC
NA	NA	TRBV28	TRBJ1-5	CASRKTGGLHQPQHF	TGTGCCAGCAGAAAGACAGGTGGTTTGCATCAGCCCCAGCATTTT
TRBD1	NA	TRBV3-1/TRBV3-2	TRBJ1-1	CASSQSNRGAEAFF	TGTGCCAGCAGCCAGAGCAACAGGGGGGCTGAAGCTTTCTTT
TRBD1	NA	TRBV30	TRBJ2-1	CACWGQGFNEQFF	TGTGCCTGTTGGGGACAGGGTTTCAATGAGCAGTTCTTC
TRBD2	NA	TRBV5-4	TRBJ2-2	CASSLPGLGATGELFF	TGTGCCAGCAGCCTGCCGGGACTAGGGGCCACCGGGGAGCTGTTTTTT
NA	NA	TRBV7-8	TRBJ2-3	CASSPNGDTQYF	TGTGCCAGCAGCCCCAACGGAGATACGCAGTATTTT
TRBD1	NA	TRBV7-9	TRBJ2-4	CASSLIQGVIAKNIQYF	TGTGCCAGCAGCTTAATTCAGGGGGTGATAGCCAAAAACATTCAGTACTTC
TRBD2	NA	TRBV27	TRBJ2-1	CASTSGTSGANEQFF	TGTGCCAGCACTTCCGGGACTAGCGGGGCCAATGAGCAGTTCTTC
NA	NA	TRBV10-1	TRBJ1-1	CASSESLEVSEAFF	TGCGCCAGCAGTGAGTCATTAGAGGTCTCTGAAGCTTTCTTT
NA	NA	TRBV15	TRBJ2-2	CATTPRGLANTGELFF	TGTGCCACAACCCCCAGGGGATTGGCGAACACCGGGGAGCTGTTTTTT
NA	NA	TRBV3-1/TRBV3-2	TRBJ2-5	CASSPNNRGRGSETQYF	TGTGCCAGCAGCCCTAACAATAGGGGCAGGGGATCGGAGACCCAGTACTTC
TRBD1	NA	TRBV18	TRBJ1-2	CASSPDRLGQRGYTF	TGTGCCAGCTCACCGGACAGGTTGGGCCAGAGGGGCTACACCTTC
NA	few	TRBV19	TRBJ1-5	CASSPPTGFQPQHF	TGTGCCAGTAGTCCCCCCACAGGGTTTCAGCCCCAGCATTTT
NA	NA	TRBV3-1/TRBV3-2	TRBJ2-5	CASSLVGGETQYF	TGTGCCAGCAGCCTCGTGGGGGGAGAGACCCAGTACTTC
TRBD1	NA	TRBV5-1	TRBJ1-5	CASSTTGPQPQHF	TGCGCCAGCAGCACGACAGGGCCCCAGCCCCAGCATTTT
TRBD2	NA	TRBV4-1	TRBJ2-7	CARSHGGPGRGEQYF	TGCGCCCGCAGCCACGGGGGACCGGGGCGGGGGGAGCAGTACTTC
NA	NA	TRBV5-1	TRBJ2-1	CASSLDYPSAYNEQFF	TGCGCCAGCAGCTTGGACTACCCTTCAGCCTACAATGAGCAGTTCTTC
TRBD2	NA	TRBV7-9	TRBJ2-2	CASSFIAGGWTGELFF	TGTGCCAGCAGCTTCATAGCGGGAGGATGGACCGGGGAGCTGTTTTTT
NA	NA	TRBV28	TRBJ1-1	CASSLPGDRTEAFF	TGTGCCAGCTCCCTCCCAGGGGATCGTACTGAAGCTTTCTTT
NA	NA	TRBV5-1	TRBJ2-1	CASGIRGLHVDEQFF	TGCGCCAGCGGCATACGGGGATTACATGTAGATGAGCAGTTCTTC
TRBD2	NA	TRBV6-2/TRBV6-3	TRBJ2-1	CASSYGLAGVGEQFF	TGTGCCAGCAGTTACGGACTAGCGGGAGTTGGGGAGCAGTTCTTC
TRBD2	once	TRBV4-1	TRBJ2-5	CASSPAGGETQYF	TGCGCCAGCAGCCCGGCGGGAGGGGAGACCCAGTACTTC
TRBD1	NA	TRBV7-2	TRBJ2-1	CASSFDRGRNEQFF	TGTGCCAGCAGCTTCGACAGGGGAAGGAATGAGCAGTTCTTC
NA	once	TRBV7-8	TRBJ1-1	CASSLMRRNTEAFF	TGTGCCAGCAGCTTAATGAGGCGGAACACTGAAGCTTTCTTT
TRBD1	NA	TRBV7-9	TRBJ2-1	CASSLFGTVGYNEQFF	TGTGCCAGCAGCTTGTTTGGGACAGTTGGCTACAATGAGCAGTTCTTC
NA	NA	TRBV2	TRBJ1-1	CASGRGYEAFF	TGTGCCAGCGGCCGGGGTTATGAAGCTTTCTTT
NA	NA	TRBV28	TRBJ1-5	CASFSQGKGSNQPQHF	TGTGCCAGCTTTTCGCAGGGTAAGGGTAGCAATCAGCCCCAGCATTTT
TRBD1	NA	TRBV2	TRBJ1-2	CASSVDRDYGYTF	TGTGCCAGCAGTGTGGACAGGGACTATGGCTACACCTTC
TRBD2	once	TRBV5-1	TRBJ2-3	CASRSGESTDTQYF	TGCGCCAGCAGAAGCGGGGAGTCCACAGATACGCAGTATTTT
NA	once	TRBV10-2	TRBJ1-3	CASSVTGGSGNTIYF	TGCGCCAGCAGTGTCACGGGGGGCTCTGGAAACACCATATATTTT
NA	NA	TRBV20-1	TRBJ1-5	CSASLQGSNQPQHF	TGCAGTGCTAGTTTGCAGGGTAGCAATCAGCCCCAGCATTTT
TRBD1	NA	TRBV3-1/TRBV3-2	TRBJ1-4	CASSQQGVNEKLFF	TGTGCCAGCAGCCAACAGGGGGTTAATGAAAAACTGTTTTTT
TRBD1	NA	TRBV29-1	TRBJ1-3	CSVEGQGVGNTIYF	TGCAGCGTTGAGGGACAGGGAGTTGGAAACACCATATATTTT
NA	NA	TRBV7-2	TRBJ1-5	CASSLSSRPQHF	TGTGCCAGCAGCTTAAGTAGCCGGCCCCAGCATTTT
NA	NA	TRBV19	TRBJ2-7	CASSIGLTGYEQYF	TGTGCCAGTAGTATAGGACTAACGGGCTACGAGCAGTACTTC
NA	NA	TRBV13	TRBJ2-2	CASSLGTGELFF	TGTGCCAGCAGCCTCGGGACCGGGGAGCTGTTTTTT
NA	NA	TRBV10-3	TRBJ1-1	CAISESETGNTEAFF	TGTGCCATCAGTGAGTCTGAGACAGGGAACACTGAAGCTTTCTTT
NA	NA	TRBV29-1	TRBJ2-7	CSVVRAGEQYF	TGCAGCGTTGTTAGGGCGGGGGAGCAGTACTTC